This T cell receptor (beta chain) came from a study of blood T cell repertoires in COVID-19. In terms of age and location, participants ranged from roughly 18 to 100 years and lived in about two dozen US areas. Cohort 3 recovery required two negative PCRs, clearance, or symptom resolution. CDR3 length: 18 amino acids. V dropped 5 bases and J dropped 2; count of bases not matched to a gene: 13. Germline V gene sequence: CDR1 SGHAT, CDR2 FQNNGV. Repertoires were generated with immunoSEQ multiplex PCR, while TCRdb's copy carries only in-frame clones and drops some. This sample yields 150,000 to 200,000 clones, of which more than 75% are seen a single time; less than 8% belongs to the top ten.

The chain is built from TRBV11-2 and TRBJ2-1; 9 nucleotides align to TRBD2. The sequence was collected from a woman aged 50 to 65 who had recovered from COVID-19. The sample comprised PBMCs or T cells enriched from blood (not recorded which). The CDR3 here is CASSDRIRRGGAYNEQFF. The CDR3, as DNA: TGTGCCAGCAGCGACCGAATACGGCGGGGGGGGGCCTACAATGAGCAGTTCTTC.